These 23 T cell receptor beta chains were all obtained from the same sample, sequenced in a study of T cells expressing NK-cell markers. TCRdb reworked the 5' RACE reads into one entry per CDR3 protein, no DNA. This sample's table reports a few hundred thousand distinct CDR3 sequences. The sequenced sample consisted of blood T cells: a sorted CD56 or NKG2C T cell subset, CD4+ or CD8+ T cells, or bulk PBMC T cells (not recorded which). The receptors stem from a man in his late teens or twenties in good health.

The chain combines TRBV6-5 with TRBJ2-1; no DNA is available, so the TRBD2 call from TCRdb remains unchecked. Germline V gene data show CDR1 as MNHEY and CDR2 as SVGAGI. CDR3 size: 15 residues. The CDR3 reads CASSYVTSVRNEQFF.

This chain uses TRBV30 with TRBJ2-1. Germline assignment: CDR1 GTSNPN and CDR2 SVGIG (reference sequence). This CDR3 comprises 14 residues. The CDR3 loop reads CAWSLANIYNEQFF. Full variable domain (outside the CDR3, taken from reference TRBV30 and TRBJ2-1): SQTIHQWPATLVQPVGSPLSLECTVEGTSNPNLYWYRQAAGRGLQLLFYSVGIGQISSEVPQNLSASRPQDRQFILSSKKLLLSDSGFYLCAWSLANIYNEQFFGPGTRLTVL.

The J gene is TRBJ2-1, the V gene TRBV28. Germline V gives CDR1 MDHEN, CDR2 SYDVKM. The CDR3 is 13 amino acids. This CDR3 reads CASSLTSYNEQFF.

The V and J genes are TRBV29-1 and TRBJ2-5; TCRdb outputs TRBD1, but without DNA this stays unchecked. From germline, CDR1 is SQVTM and CDR2 ANQGSEA. The CDR3 totals 16 residues. CDR3 residues: CSVEDRTGTESGTQYF.

This chain links TRBV6-6 with TRBJ1-6. Germline CDR1 and CDR2: MNHNY and SVGAGI (reference sequence). This CDR3 is 13 amino acids long. The CDR3: CATNPWGNSPLHF.

J is TRBJ2-3 and V is TRBV10-1; the D call from TCRdb, TRBD1, cannot be confirmed without DNA. Per the germline V gene, CDR1 is WNHNN and CDR2 is SYGVQD (reference sequence). CDR3 length: 21 amino acids. CDR3 region: CATTTRTFSGEGSFTTDTQYF.

The V call is TRBV30, the J call TRBJ2-7; there is no DNA to check the TCRdb D call of TRBD1. The CDR3 has 12 residues. Germline values: CDR1 GTSNPN, CDR2 SVGIG (reference sequence). The chain's CDR3 is CAWGQGGLEQYF.

The genes are TRBV5-4 and TRBJ2-5. Germline CDR1 reads SGHNT; CDR2 reads YYREEE (reference sequence). This CDR3 spans 13 amino acids. The CDR3 region is CASSLAQQRTQYF.

The chain's CDR3 is CASSPADGSSYNEQFF. The J gene is TRBJ2-1, the V gene TRBV4-2. The CDR3 is 16 amino acids. Looked up from germline, CDR1 is LGHNA and CDR2 is YNFKEQ.

The V call is TRBV11-2, the J call TRBJ2-3; TCRdb's D gene call, TRBD2, goes unchecked for lack of DNA. This CDR3 is built from 17 residues. Germline CDR1 is SGHAT and CDR2 is FQNNGV. CDR3 protein: CASSLLRTRNKIDTQYF.

The rearrangement links TRBV2 to TRBJ2-4; the TCRdb D gene call, TRBD1, has no DNA to confirm it. Germline CDR1 is SNHLY and CDR2 is FYNNEI. This CDR3 is 16 amino acids long. CDR3 amino acids: CASRAPTGAGINIQYF.

V and J are TRBV29-1 and TRBJ2-1; TCRdb designates TRBD2, a call that cannot be tested without DNA. The CDR3 covers 14 residues. Looked up from germline, CDR1 is SQVTM and CDR2 is ANQGSEA. The CDR3 loop is CSAIAGSSYNEQFF.

The V and J genes are TRBV4-1 and TRBJ1-1; there is no DNA to check the TCRdb D call of TRBD1. CDR3 size: 15 residues. Looked up from germline, CDR1 is MGHRA and CDR2 is YSYEKL. The CDR3 sequence: CASSQADRGNTEAFF.

The J gene is TRBJ2-1, the V gene TRBV7-9; the D call of TRBD2 rests on TCRdb alone, since no DNA is present to check it. The CDR3 length is 17 residues. Germline V CDR1 and CDR2: SEHNR, FQNEAQ (reference sequence). CDR3 region: CASSPTSGHSSYNEQFF.

The chain employs TRBV2 and TRBJ2-7; the TCRdb D gene call, TRBD1, has no DNA to confirm it. CDR1 SNHLY and CDR2 FYNNEI come from the germline V gene. This CDR3 is built from 14 residues. CDR3 in amino acids: CASSGQGSTYEQYF.

The chain recombines TRBV5-6 with TRBJ2-1; as DNA is missing, the TRBD1 call by TCRdb cannot be tested. The CDR3 has 14 amino acids. Germline V gene lookup returns CDR1 SGHDT and CDR2 YYEEEE. This CDR3 reads CASSLGGLTNEQFF. Full variable domain (remainder filled in from reference TRBV5-6 and TRBJ2-1): DAGVTQSPTHLIKTRGQQVTLRCSPKSGHDTVSWYQQALGQGPQFIFQYYEEEERQRGNFPDRFSGHQFPNYSSELNVNALLLGDSALYLCASSLGGLTNEQFFGPGTRLTVL.

This chain joins TRBV12-3 or TRBV12-4 and TRBJ2-3; TCRdb proposes TRBD2, but this gene call is untestable without DNA. The CDR3 totals 12 residues. The CDR3 loop reads CASSPTRDTQYF.

This chain links TRBV12-3 or TRBV12-4 with TRBJ2-1; TCRdb outputs TRBD2, but without DNA this stays unchecked. The CDR3 runs 15 residues. This CDR3 reads CASSFGAPYVGEQFF.

The chain recombines TRBV20-1 with TRBJ1-3. CDR1 and CDR2 from the germline V gene are DFQATT and SNEGSKA (reference sequence). The CDR3 loop spans 18 amino acids. CDR3 region: CSANEPRAGDLFGNTIYF.

This chain links TRBV11-2 with TRBJ1-4. This CDR3 has 15 residues. Germline V lookup: CDR1 SGHAT, CDR2 FQNNGV. The CDR3 reads CASSLDQGRAEKLFF. Supplemented by reference TRBV11-2 and TRBJ1-4, the full variable domain reads EAGVAQSPRYKIIEKRQSVAFWCNPISGHATLYWYQQILGQGPKLLIQFQNNGVVDDSQLPKDRFSAERLKGVDSTLKIQPAKLEDSAVYLCASSLDQGRAEKLFFGSGTQLSVL.

The V and J genes are TRBV29-1 and TRBJ2-4; no DNA is available, so the TRBD1 call from TCRdb remains unchecked. This CDR3 spans 15 amino acids. Germline V gene sequence: CDR1 SQVTM, CDR2 ANQGSEA. The CDR3 loop reads CSAQSPQGGKNIQYF.

This chain joins TRBV12-3 or TRBV12-4 and TRBJ1-4; the D call of TRBD1 rests on TCRdb alone, since no DNA is present to check it. The CDR3 runs to 15 residues. Here the CDR3 reads CASSSGGALFEKLFF.

The chain has TRBV20-1 and TRBJ1-5; TCRdb reports TRBD1, a call that lacks DNA to check it against. The CDR3 sequence is 16 residues long. The germline gives CDR1 DFQATT, CDR2 SNEGSKA (reference sequence). CDR3: CSARPSGTVGNQPQHF.